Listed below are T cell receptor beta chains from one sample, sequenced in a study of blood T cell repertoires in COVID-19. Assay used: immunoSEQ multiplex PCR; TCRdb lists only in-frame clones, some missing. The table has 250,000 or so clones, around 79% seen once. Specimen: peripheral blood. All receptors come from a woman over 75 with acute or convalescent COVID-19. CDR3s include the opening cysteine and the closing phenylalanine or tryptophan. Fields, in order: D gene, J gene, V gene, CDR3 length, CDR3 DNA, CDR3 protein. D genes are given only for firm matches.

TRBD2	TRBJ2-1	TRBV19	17	TGTGCCAGTAGTATAGTTTTATTGGCGGGAGGGCACAATGAGCAGTTCTTC	CASSIVLLAGGHNEQFF
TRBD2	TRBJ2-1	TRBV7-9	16	TGTGCCAGCAGCTTAGCCTCTAGCGGATCTCTCAATGAGCAGTTCTTC	CASSLASSGSLNEQFF
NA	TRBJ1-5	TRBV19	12	TGTGCCAGTAGTATCGAGGGCGGGCCCCAGCATTTT	CASSIEGGPQHF
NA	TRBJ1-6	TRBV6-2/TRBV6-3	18	TGTGCCAGCAGTCCCTGGGGGCAGGAGAGCTCCTATAATTCACCCCTCCACTTT	CASSPWGQESSYNSPLHF
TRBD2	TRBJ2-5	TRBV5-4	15	TGTGCCAGCAGCATGGGACTAGCGGGAAGTGAGACCCAGTACTTC	CASSMGLAGSETQYF
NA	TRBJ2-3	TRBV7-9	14	TGTGCCAGCAGCTTAGAGGGGGACACAGATACGCAGTATTTT	CASSLEGDTDTQYF
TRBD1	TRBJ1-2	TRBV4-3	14	TGCGCCAGCAGCCCTGGACAGGGCGGGTTTGGCTACACCTTC	CASSPGQGGFGYTF
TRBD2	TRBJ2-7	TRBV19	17	TGTGCCAGTAGGAGATCGGGACTAGCGGTGGACTCCTACGAGCAGTACTTC	CASRRSGLAVDSYEQYF
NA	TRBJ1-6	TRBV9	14	TGTGCCAGCAGCGTAGGACAGGCCGATTCACCCCTCCACTTT	CASSVGQADSPLHF
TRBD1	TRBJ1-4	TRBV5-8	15	TGTGCCAGCAGAAGGAGGTCCAGGGGGGAGGAAAAACTGTTTTTT	CASRRRSRGEEKLFF
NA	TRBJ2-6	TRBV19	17	TGTGCCAGTAGTATCACAGTTTCGTCCTCTGGGGCCAACGTCCTGACTTTC	CASSITVSSSGANVLTF